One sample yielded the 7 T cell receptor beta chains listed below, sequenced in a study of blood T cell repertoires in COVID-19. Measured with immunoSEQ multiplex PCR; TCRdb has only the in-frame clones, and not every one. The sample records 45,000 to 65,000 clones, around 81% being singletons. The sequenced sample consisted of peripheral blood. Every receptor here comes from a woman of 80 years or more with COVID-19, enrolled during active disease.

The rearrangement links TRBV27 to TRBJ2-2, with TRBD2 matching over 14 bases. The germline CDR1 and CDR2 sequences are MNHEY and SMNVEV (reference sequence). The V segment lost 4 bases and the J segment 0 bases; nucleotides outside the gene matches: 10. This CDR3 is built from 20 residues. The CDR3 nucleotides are TGTGCCAGCAGTTCCAGGGGACTAGCGGGAGTGATCGCGAACACCGGGGAGCTGTTTTTT. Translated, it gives CASSSRGLAGVIANTGELFF.

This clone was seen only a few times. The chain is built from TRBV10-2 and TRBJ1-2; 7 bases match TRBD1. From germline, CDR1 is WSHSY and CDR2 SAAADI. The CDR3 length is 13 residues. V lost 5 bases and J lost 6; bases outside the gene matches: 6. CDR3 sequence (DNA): TGCGCCAGCAGTCGGGACAGCTTAGATGGCTACACCTTC. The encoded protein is CASSRDSLDGYTF.

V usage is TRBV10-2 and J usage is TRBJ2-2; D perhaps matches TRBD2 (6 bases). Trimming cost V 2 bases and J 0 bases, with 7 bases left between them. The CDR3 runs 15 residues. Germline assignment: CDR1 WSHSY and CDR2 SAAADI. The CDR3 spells CASSETGANTGELFF. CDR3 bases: TGCGCCAGCAGTGAGACGGGAGCGAACACCGGGGAGCTGTTTTTT.

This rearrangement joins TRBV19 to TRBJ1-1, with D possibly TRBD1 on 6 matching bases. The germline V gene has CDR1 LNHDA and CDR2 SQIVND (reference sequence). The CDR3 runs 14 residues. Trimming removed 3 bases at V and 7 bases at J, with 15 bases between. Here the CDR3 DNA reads TGTGCCAGTAGTATTGGGGGCGGACAGATTGAAGCTTTCTTT. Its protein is CASSIGGGQIEAFF.

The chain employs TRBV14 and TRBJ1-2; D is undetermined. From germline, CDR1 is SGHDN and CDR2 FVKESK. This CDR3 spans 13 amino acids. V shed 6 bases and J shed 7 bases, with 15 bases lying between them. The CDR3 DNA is TGTGCCAGCAGACAGACACAAACTTCTGGCTACACCTTC. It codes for CASRQTQTSGYTF. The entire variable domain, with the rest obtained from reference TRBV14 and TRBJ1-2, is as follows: EAGVTQFPSHSVIEKGQTVTLRCDPISGHDNLYWYRRVMGKEIKFLLHFVKESKQDESGMPNNRFLAERTGGTYSTLKVQPAELEDSGVYFCASRQTQTSGYTFGSGTRLTVV.

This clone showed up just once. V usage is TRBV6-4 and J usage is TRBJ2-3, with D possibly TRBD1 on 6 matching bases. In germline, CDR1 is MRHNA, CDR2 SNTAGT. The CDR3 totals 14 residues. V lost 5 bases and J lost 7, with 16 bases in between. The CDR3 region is CASSPQGLGNTQYF. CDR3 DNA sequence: TGTGCCAGCAGTCCGCAGGGGCTAGGAAATACGCAGTATTTT.

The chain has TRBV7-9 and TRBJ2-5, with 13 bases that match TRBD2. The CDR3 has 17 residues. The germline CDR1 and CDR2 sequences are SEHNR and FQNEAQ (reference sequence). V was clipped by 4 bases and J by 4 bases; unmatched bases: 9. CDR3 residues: CASSSDPGLAGLETQYF. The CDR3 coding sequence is TGTGCCAGCAGCTCCGACCCGGGACTAGCGGGATTAGAGACCCAGTACTTC.